This T cell receptor beta chain was documented in a study of CD8 T cells in Susac syndrome. Study observations and caveats: The TCR sequencing and HLA analysis in the study involved a relatively small number of individuals, as the study acknowledged.

Random hexamers were used to reverse transcribe roughly 0.5 to 1 ug of RNA. TCRdb called the immunoSEQ multiplex PCR reads again in MiXCR, with one record for every CDR3 protein. The sample consists of some 99,000 distinct CDR3 sequences, around 94% of them appearing once. On this clonotype itself: No antigen is known for it.

Germline CDR1 and CDR2: SQVTM and ANQGSEA. With V trimmed by 4 bases and J by 6 bases, 5 bases remained unmatched. The CDR3 is 15 amino acids. This TCR came from a human donor with Susac syndrome. The sequenced sample was CD4+ T cells from PBMCs. J is TRBJ2-4 and V is TRBV29-1, with TRBD2 matching 14 bases. CDR3 amino acids: CSVAWTSGGPNIQYF. The CDR3 region has the DNA TGCAGCGTTGCATGGACTAGCGGGGGGCCAAACATTCAGTACTTC.